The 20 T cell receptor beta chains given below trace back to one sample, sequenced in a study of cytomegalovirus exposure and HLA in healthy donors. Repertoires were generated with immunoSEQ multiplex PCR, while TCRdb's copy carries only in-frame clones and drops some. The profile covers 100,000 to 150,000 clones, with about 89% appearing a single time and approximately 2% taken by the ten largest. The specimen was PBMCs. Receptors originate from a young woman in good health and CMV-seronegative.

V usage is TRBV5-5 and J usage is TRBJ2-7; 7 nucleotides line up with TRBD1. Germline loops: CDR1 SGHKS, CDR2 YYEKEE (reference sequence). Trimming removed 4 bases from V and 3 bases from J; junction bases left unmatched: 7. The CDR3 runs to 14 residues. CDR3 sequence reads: CASSVGQLLYEQYF. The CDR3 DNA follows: TGTGCCAGCAGCGTGGGACAGCTTCTCTACGAGCAGTACTTC.

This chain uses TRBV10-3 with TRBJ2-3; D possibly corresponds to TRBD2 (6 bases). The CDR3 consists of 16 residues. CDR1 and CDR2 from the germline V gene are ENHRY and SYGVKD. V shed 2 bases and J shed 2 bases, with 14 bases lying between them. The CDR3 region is CAISETVVAATDTQYF. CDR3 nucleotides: TGTGCCATCAGTGAGACCGTGGTAGCGGCCACAGATACGCAGTATTTT.

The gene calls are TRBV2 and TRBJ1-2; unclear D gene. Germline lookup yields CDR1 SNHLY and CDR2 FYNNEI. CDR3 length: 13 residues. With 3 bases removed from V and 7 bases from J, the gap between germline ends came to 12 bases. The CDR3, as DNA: TGTGCCAGCAGTGAGACGGGGTTTAGTGGCTACACCTTC. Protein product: CASSETGFSGYTF.

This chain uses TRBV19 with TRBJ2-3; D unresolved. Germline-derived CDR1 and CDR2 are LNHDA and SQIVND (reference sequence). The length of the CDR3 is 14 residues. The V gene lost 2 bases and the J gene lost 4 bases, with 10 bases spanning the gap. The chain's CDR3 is CASSINRAPDTQYF. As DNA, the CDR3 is TGTGCCAGTAGTATAAACAGAGCACCAGATACGCAGTATTTT.

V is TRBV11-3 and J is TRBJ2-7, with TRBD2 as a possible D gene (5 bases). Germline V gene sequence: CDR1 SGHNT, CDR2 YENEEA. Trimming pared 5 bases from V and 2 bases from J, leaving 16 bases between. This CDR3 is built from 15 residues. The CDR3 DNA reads TGTGCCAGCAGCCCCTTGGCGGGCCAAACCTACGAGCAGTACTTC. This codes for CASSPLAGQTYEQYF.

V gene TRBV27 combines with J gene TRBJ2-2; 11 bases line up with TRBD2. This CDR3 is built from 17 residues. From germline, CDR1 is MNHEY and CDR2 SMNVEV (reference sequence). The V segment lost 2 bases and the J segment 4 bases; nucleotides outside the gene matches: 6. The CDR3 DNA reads TGTGCCAGCAGTTTAAGTATAGCGGGAGGGCGCACCGGGGAGCTGTTTTTT. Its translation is CASSLSIAGGRTGELFF.

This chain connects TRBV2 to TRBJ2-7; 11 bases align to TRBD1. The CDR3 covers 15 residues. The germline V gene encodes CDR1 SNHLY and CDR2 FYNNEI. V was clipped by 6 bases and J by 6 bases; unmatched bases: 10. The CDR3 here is CASSNRDRGLIEQYF. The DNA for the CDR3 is TGTGCCAGCAGCAACCGGGACAGGGGGTTGATCGAGCAGTACTTC.

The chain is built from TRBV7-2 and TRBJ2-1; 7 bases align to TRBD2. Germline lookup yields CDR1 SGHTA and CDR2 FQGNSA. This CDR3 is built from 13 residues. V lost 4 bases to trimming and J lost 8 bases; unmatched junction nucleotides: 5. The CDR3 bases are TGTGCCAGCAGCTCTGGACTAGATGATGAGCAGTTCTTC. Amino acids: CASSSGLDDEQFF.

The CDR3 loop reads CASSGGPGTYEQYF. The CDR3 DNA reads TGTGCCAGCAGCGGGGGCCCTGGAACCTACGAGCAGTACTTC. The rearrangement uses TRBV5-6 and TRBJ2-7; D may be TRBD1 (6 bases). The CDR3 totals 14 residues. In germline, CDR1 is SGHDT, CDR2 YYEEEE. Trimming removed 4 bases from V and 2 bases from J, with 13 bases in between.

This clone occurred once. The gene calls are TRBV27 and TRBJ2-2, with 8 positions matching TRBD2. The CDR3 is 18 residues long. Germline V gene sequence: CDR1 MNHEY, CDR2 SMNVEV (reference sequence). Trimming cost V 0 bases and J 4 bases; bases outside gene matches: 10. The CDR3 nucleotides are TGTGCCAGCAGTTTATCGCCCTATCCGGGAGGGCCCACCGGGGAGCTGTTTTTT. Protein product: CASSLSPYPGGPTGELFF.

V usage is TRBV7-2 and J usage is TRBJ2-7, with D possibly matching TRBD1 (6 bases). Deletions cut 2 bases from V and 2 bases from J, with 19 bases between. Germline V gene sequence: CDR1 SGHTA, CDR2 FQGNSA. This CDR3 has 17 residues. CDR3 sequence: CASSLSVGGSYTYEQYF. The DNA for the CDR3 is TGTGCCAGCAGCTTATCGGTAGGGGGTTCGTACACCTACGAGCAGTACTTC.

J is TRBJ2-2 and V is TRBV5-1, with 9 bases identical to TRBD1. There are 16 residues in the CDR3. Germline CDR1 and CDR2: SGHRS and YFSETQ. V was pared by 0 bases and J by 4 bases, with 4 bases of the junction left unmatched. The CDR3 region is CASSLAQGAVTGELFF. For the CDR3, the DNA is TGCGCCAGCAGCTTGGCACAGGGGGCTGTCACCGGGGAGCTGTTTTTT.

The CDR3 sequence is CASSPTQGGSPYEQFF. The CDR3 DNA follows: TGTGCCAGCAGCCCGACGCAGGGGGGCTCCCCTTATGAGCAGTTCTTC. This rearrangement joins TRBV7-8 to TRBJ2-1; D is perhaps TRBD1 (7 bases). V lost 5 bases to trimming and J lost 8 bases, with 22 bases between them. CDR3 length: 16 amino acids. The V gene's germline CDR1 is SGHVS and CDR2 FQNEAQ. Full variable domain (rest looked up from reference TRBV7-8 and TRBJ2-1): GAGVSQSPRYKVAKRGQDVALRCDPISGHVSLFWYQQALGQGPEFLTYFQNEAQLDKSGLPSDRFFAERPEGSVSTLKIQRTQQEDSAVYLCASSPTQGGSPYEQFFGPGTRLTVL.

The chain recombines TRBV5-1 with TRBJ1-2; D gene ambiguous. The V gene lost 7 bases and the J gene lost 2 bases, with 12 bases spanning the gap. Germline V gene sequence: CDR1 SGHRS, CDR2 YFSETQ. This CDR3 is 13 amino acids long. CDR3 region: CASPRVRNYGYTF. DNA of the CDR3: TGCGCCAGCCCTCGAGTCAGGAACTATGGCTACACCTTC. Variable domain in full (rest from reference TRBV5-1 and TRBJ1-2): KAGVTQTPRYLIKTRGQQVTLSCSPISGHRSVSWYQQTPGQGLQFLFEYFSETQRNKGNFPGRFSGRQFSNSRSEMNVSTLELGDSALYLCASPRVRNYGYTFGSGTRLTVV.

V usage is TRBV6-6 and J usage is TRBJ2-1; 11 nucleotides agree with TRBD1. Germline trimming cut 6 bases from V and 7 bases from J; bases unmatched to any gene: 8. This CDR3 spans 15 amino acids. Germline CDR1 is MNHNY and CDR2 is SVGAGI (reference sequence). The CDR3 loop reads CASRLLGQGGNEQFF. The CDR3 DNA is TGTGCCAGCAGACTATTGGGACAGGGGGGAAATGAGCAGTTCTTC.

The CDR3 sequence: CASSLDLGNTIYF. The CDR3 DNA reads as TGTGCCAGCAGCTTAGATCTGGGAAACACCATATATTTT. The chain recombines TRBV11-3 with TRBJ1-3; no reliable D call. Germline V gene sequence: CDR1 SGHNT, CDR2 YENEEA. The length of the CDR3 is 13 residues. V lost 0 bases and J 4 bases, leaving 4 bases between the germline ends.

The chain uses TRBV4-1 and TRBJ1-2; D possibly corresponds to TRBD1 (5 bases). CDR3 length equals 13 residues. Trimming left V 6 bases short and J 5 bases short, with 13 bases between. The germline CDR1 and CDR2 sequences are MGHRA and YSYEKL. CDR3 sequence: CASSMTENYGYTF. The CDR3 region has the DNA TGCGCCAGCAGTATGACAGAAAATTATGGCTACACCTTC.

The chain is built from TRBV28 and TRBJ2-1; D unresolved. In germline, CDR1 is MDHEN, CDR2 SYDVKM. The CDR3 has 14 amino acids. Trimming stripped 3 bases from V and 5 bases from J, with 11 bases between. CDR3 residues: CASSLGSLDNEQFF. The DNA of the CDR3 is TGTGCCAGCAGTTTGGGCAGTCTCGACAATGAGCAGTTCTTC.

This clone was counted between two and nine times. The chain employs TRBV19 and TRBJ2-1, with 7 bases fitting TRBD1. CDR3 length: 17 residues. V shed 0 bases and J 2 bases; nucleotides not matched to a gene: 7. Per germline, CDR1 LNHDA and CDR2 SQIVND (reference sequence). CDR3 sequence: CASSIDGPGGTYNEQFF. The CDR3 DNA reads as TGTGCCAGTAGTATAGATGGTCCAGGGGGAACCTACAATGAGCAGTTCTTC. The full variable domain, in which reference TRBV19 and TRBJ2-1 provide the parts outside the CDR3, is DGGITQSPKYLFRKEGQNVTLSCEQNLNHDAMYWYRQDPGQGLRLIYYSQIVNDFQKGDIAEGYSVSREKKESFPLTVTSAQKNPTAFYLCASSIDGPGGTYNEQFFGPGTRLTVL.

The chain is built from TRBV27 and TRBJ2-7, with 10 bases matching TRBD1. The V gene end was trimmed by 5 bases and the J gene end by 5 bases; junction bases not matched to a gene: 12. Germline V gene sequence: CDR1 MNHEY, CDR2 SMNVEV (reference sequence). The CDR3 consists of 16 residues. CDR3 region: CASSPYRDRGVDEQYF. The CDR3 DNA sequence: TGTGCCAGCAGTCCATACCGGGACAGGGGAGTGGACGAGCAGTACTTC.